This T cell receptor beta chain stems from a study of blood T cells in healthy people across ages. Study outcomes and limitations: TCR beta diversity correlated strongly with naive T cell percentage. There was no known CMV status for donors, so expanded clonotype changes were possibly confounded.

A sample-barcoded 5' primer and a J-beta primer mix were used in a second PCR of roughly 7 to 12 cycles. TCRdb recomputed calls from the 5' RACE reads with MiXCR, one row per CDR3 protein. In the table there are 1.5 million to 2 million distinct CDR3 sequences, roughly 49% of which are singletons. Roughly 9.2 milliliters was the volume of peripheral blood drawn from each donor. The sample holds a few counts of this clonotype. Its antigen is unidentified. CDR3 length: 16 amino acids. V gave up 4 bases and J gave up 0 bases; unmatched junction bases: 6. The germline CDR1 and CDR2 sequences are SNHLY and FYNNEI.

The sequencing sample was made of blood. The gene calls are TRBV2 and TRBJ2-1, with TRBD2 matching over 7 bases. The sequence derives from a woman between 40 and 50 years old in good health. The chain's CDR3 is CASSVRAGDSYNEQFF. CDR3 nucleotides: TGTGCCAGCAGTGTCAGGGCGGGGGACTCCTACAATGAGCAGTTCTTC. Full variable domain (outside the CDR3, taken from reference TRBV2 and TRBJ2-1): EPEVTQTPSHQVTQMGQEVILRCVPISNHLYFYWYRQILGQKVEFLVSFYNNEISEKSEIFDDQFSVERPDGSNFTLKIRSTKLEDSAMYFCASSVRAGDSYNEQFFGPGTRLTVL.